A selection of T cell receptor beta chains follows, all from one sample in a study of OX40 agonist ivuxolimab in advanced cancers. Repertoires were generated with immunoSEQ multiplex PCR, while TCRdb's copy carries only in-frame clones and drops some. The sample shows 80,000 to 100,000 clones, 90% to 95% of them seen only once. This sample comprised CD4+ or CD8+ T cells sorted from blood, obtained in a trial of the OX40 agonist ivuxolimab. All receptors come from an adult with an advanced solid tumor such as melanoma, head and neck, liver or kidney cancer. The CDR3 runs from the conserved cysteine through the conserved F or W. D genes are given only for firm matches. Some rows mark clone size as missing; the rest say once, few, many or name a class of expanded clone.

d_call | j_call | v_call | clone_size | cdr3_length | cdr3_aa | cdr3_nt
- | TRBJ2-5 | TRBV4-1 | - | 13 | CASSQRIRETQYF | TGCGCCAGCAGCCAGCGAATTCGAGAGACCCAGTACTTC
TRBD1 | TRBJ1-1 | TRBV11-2 | - | 15 | CASSLAGQQNTEAFF | TGTGCCAGCAGCTTAGCGGGACAGCAGAACACTGAAGCTTTCTTT
TRBD2 | TRBJ2-3 | TRBV4-1 | - | 18 | CASSQDDSSAGVVDTQYF | TGCGCCAGCAGCCAAGATGACTCCTCCGCGGGAGTTGTAGATACGCAGTATTTT
- | TRBJ2-1 | TRBV5-4 | few | 13 | CASSPTSGSEQFF | TGTGCCAGCAGCCCAACTAGTGGGAGTGAGCAGTTCTTC
- | TRBJ1-2 | TRBV29-1 | - | 12 | CSAVDRNYGYTF | TGCAGCGCGGTGGACAGAAACTATGGCTACACCTTC
- | TRBJ2-3 | TRBV27 | - | 14 | CASSLDRGTDTQYF | TGTGCCAGCAGTTTAGACAGAGGCACAGATACGCAGTATTTT
TRBD1 | TRBJ1-1 | TRBV29-1 | - | 13 | CSTSGGGETEAFF | TGCAGCACCTCAGGGGGCGGTGAAACTGAAGCTTTCTTT
TRBD1 | TRBJ2-2 | TRBV7-9 | - | 19 | CASSLPTGGLSGNTGELFF | TGTGCCAGCAGCCTACCCACAGGGGGTCTCAGTGGAAACACCGGGGAGCTGTTTTTT
- | TRBJ1-5 | TRBV6-6 | - | 13 | CASSPPPNQPQHF | TGTGCCAGCAGTCCACCACCCAATCAGCCCCAGCATTTT
- | TRBJ1-1 | TRBV9 | - | 13 | CASSHTSNTEAFF | TGTGCCAGCAGCCATACTTCGAACACTGAAGCTTTCTTT
TRBD2 | TRBJ2-7 | TRBV4-3 | - | 17 | CASSQVNAAGVLHEQYF | TGCGCCAGCAGCCAAGTAAACGCAGCGGGGGTGCTCCACGAGCAGTACTTC
TRBD2 | TRBJ2-1 | TRBV6-1 | - | 14 | CASQTSGRYNEQFF | TGTGCCAGCCAGACTAGCGGGCGATACAATGAGCAGTTCTTC
TRBD2 | TRBJ2-1 | TRBV4-1 | - | 16 | CASSPQIGGSRNEQFF | TGCGCCAGCAGCCCCCAGATCGGGGGGAGTAGGAATGAGCAGTTCTTC
- | TRBJ1-5 | TRBV10-3 | - | 13 | CAISESGNQPQHF | TGTGCCATCAGTGAAAGTGGAAATCAGCCCCAGCATTTT
TRBD1 | TRBJ2-1 | TRBV4-2 | - | 15 | CASSRGQAEYNEQFF | TGTGCCAGCAGCCGAGGACAGGCTGAGTACAATGAGCAGTTCTTC
- | TRBJ1-1 | TRBV4-3 | - | 14 | CASSQAGGGVEAFF | TGCGCCAGCAGCCAAGCCGGCGGGGGGGTCGAAGCTTTCTTT
TRBD1 | TRBJ1-4 | TRBV2 | - | 14 | CASNRGATNEKLFF | TGTGCCAGCAACAGGGGGGCAACTAATGAAAAACTGTTTTTT
- | TRBJ2-3 | TRBV7-2 | once | 12 | CASSLNGDTQYF | TGTGCCAGCAGCTTAAACGGAGATACGCAGTATTTT
TRBD2 | TRBJ2-1 | TRBV6-6 | - | 15 | CASSYLAGNINEQFF | TGTGCCAGCAGTTACCTAGCGGGCAACATTAATGAGCAGTTCTTC
- | TRBJ2-1 | TRBV30 | - | 15 | CAWSRRGGRYNEQFF | TGTGCCTGGAGTAGGAGGGGGGGCCGGTACAATGAGCAGTTCTTC
TRBD2 | TRBJ2-1 | TRBV5-1 | - | 16 | CASRGLSGRARNEQFF | TGCGCCAGCAGGGGGCTTAGCGGGAGGGCTCGCAATGAGCAGTTCTTC
- | TRBJ1-2 | TRBV7-2 | - | 15 | CASSFTPGTSDGYTF | TGTGCCAGCAGCTTTACTCCGGGGACAAGCGATGGCTACACCTTC
- | TRBJ1-5 | TRBV6-5 | once | 14 | CASRTGNSNQPQHF | TGTGCCAGCAGGACGGGAAATAGCAATCAGCCCCAGCATTTT
- | TRBJ2-6 | TRBV7-2 | - | 15 | CASSPYRSGANVLTF | TGTGCCAGCAGCCCTTACCGCTCTGGGGCCAACGTCCTGACTTTC
- | TRBJ2-3 | TRBV9 | - | 13 | CASSVGPGDTQYF | TGTGCCAGCAGCGTAGGACCGGGAGATACGCAGTATTTT
- | TRBJ2-1 | TRBV7-9 | - | 16 | CASSPLRSGTDNEQFF | TGTGCCAGCAGCCCCCTAAGGAGCGGTACTGACAATGAGCAGTTCTTC
TRBD1 | TRBJ2-7 | TRBV6-1 | - | 15 | CASSTPGTGAHEQYF | TGTGCCAGCAGTACCCCCGGGACAGGGGCCCACGAGCAGTACTTC
- | TRBJ2-5 | TRBV27 | - | 13 | CASSFIGEETQYF | TGTGCCAGCAGTTTCATTGGCGAAGAGACCCAGTACTTC
TRBD2 | TRBJ2-7 | TRBV7-2 | - | 15 | CASSAHPAGGREQYF | TGTGCCAGCAGCGCCCATCCAGCGGGGGGACGGGAGCAGTACTTC
- | TRBJ1-5 | TRBV18 | - | 13 | CASSPGGGQPQHF | TGTGCCAGCTCACCAGGGGGGGGTCAGCCCCAGCATTTT
- | TRBJ1-4 | TRBV28 | - | 14 | CASSLLSTNEKLFF | TGTGCCAGCAGTTTACTGTCAACTAATGAAAAACTGTTTTTT
- | TRBJ2-3 | TRBV4-1 | - | 16 | CASSSMGRSSTDTQYF | TGCGCCAGCAGCTCTATGGGAAGATCTAGCACAGATACGCAGTATTTT
- | TRBJ1-5 | TRBV5-1 | - | 15 | CASSLDSGNGQPQHF | TGCGCCAGCAGCTTGGATTCAGGGAATGGGCAGCCCCAGCATTTT
- | TRBJ1-5 | TRBV4-1 | - | 13 | CASSQDSNQPQHF | TGCGCCAGCAGCCAGGATAGCAATCAGCCCCAGCATTTT
TRBD1 | TRBJ1-5 | TRBV5-4 | - | 18 | CASSLGGTGGLGNQPQHF | TGTGCCAGCAGCTTGGGCGGGACAGGGGGCCTGGGCAATCAGCCCCAGCATTTT
- | TRBJ1-2 | TRBV19 | - | 15 | CASSIVQGANYGYTF | TGTGCCAGTAGTATAGTTCAGGGTGCGAACTATGGCTACACCTTC
- | TRBJ2-5 | TRBV2 | once | 12 | CASSTGGETQYF | TGTGCCAGCAGTACCGGAGGAGAGACCCAGTACTTC
- | TRBJ1-5 | TRBV6-1 | - | 13 | CASSDSYNQPQHF | TGTGCCAGCAGCGACAGCTATAATCAGCCCCAGCATTTT
- | TRBJ2-3 | TRBV7-6 | - | 13 | CASSRRYTDTQYF | TGTGCCAGCAGCCGACGATACACAGATACGCAGTATTTT
- | TRBJ1-1 | TRBV10-2 | - | 14 | CASSESQGNTEAFF | TGCGCCAGCAGTGAGTCTCAAGGGAACACTGAAGCTTTCTTT
TRBD1 | TRBJ1-2 | TRBV5-4 | - | 15 | CASSTPLDRGDGYTF | TGTGCCAGCAGCACCCCCCTGGACAGGGGGGACGGCTACACCTTC
- | TRBJ1-2 | TRBV4-3 | - | 16 | CASSQDRKQGGDGYTF | TGCGCCAGCAGCCAAGATAGGAAACAGGGTGGAGATGGCTACACCTTC
TRBD2 | TRBJ2-1 | TRBV10-3 | - | 17 | CAISGGTSGSGISEQFF | TGTGCCATCAGTGGCGGGACTAGCGGGAGCGGGATTAGTGAGCAGTTCTTC
- | TRBJ2-7 | TRBV7-7 | - | 13 | CASSESLGFEQYF | TGTGCTAGCAGTGAGTCCCTGGGGTTCGAGCAGTACTTC
- | TRBJ2-1 | TRBV28 | - | 13 | CASRTNSYNEQFF | TGTGCCAGCAGGACAAACTCCTACAATGAGCAGTTCTTC
- | TRBJ2-5 | TRBV11-2 | - | 14 | CASSLRRGGETQYF | TGTGCCAGCAGCTTGCGCAGGGGAGGGGAGACCCAGTACTTC
TRBD1 | TRBJ1-4 | TRBV4-2 | - | 17 | CASSPPLTGGINEKLFF | TGTGCCAGCAGCCCACCATTGACAGGGGGCATTAATGAAAAACTGTTTTTT